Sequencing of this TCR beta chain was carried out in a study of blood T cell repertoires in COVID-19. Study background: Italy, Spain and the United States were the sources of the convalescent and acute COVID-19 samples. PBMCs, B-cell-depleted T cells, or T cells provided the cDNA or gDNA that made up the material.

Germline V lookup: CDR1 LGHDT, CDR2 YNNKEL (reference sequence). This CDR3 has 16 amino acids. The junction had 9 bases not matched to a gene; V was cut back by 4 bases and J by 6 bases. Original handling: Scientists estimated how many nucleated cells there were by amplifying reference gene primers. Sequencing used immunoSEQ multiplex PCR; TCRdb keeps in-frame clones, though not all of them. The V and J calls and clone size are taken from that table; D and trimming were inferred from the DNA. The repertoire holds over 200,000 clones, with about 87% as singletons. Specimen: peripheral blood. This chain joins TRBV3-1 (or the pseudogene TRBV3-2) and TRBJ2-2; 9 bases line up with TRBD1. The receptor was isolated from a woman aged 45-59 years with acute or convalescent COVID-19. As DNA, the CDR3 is TGTGCCAGCAGCCTAACAGGGGGCGTGGGTGCCGGGGAGCTGTTTTTT. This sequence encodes CASSLTGGVGAGELFF.